The clone carrying this T cell receptor (beta chain) came up many times. The data stem from a study of regulatory T cells in long-lasting Graves disease. In germline, CDR1 is SGHTA, CDR2 FQGNSA. Between the trimmed V and J ends, which lost 5 bases and 7 bases, there was a span of 11 bases. CDR3 length equals 12 residues. Researchers made TCR beta libraries by using iRepertoire HTBI primers and running Arm-PCR on CDR3 regions. In TCRdb, the multiplex PCR reads were re-called with MiXCR into one record per CDR3 protein. The data hold around 400,000 distinct CDR3 sequences, with 15% to 18% observed a single time. Specified time point: newly diagnosed GD, antithyroid drugs for less than 3 months. The TCR library used RNA extracted from PBMCs.

This chain uses TRBV7-2 with TRBJ2-5; D is possibly TRBD2 (5 bases). The receptor's source is a female donor with Graves disease. Here the sequenced sample was peripheral blood mononuclear cells (PBMCs), taken at new diagnosis, from a patient treated with antithyroid drugs. CDR3 residues: CASSLERGTQYF. CDR3 coding DNA: TGTGCCAGCAGCCTAGAACGGGGGACCCAGTACTTC.